What follows are 5 T cell receptor beta chains derived from one specimen sequenced in a study of blood T cell repertoires in COVID-19. TCRdb's table, derived via immunoSEQ multiplex PCR, lists solely in-frame clones and lacks some. The table lists about 120,000 clones, about 74% of them singletons, with roughly 5.5% in the top ten. Sequencing was carried out using peripheral blood. The receptor set was obtained from a man aged 55 to 69 with acute or convalescent COVID-19.

J is TRBJ1-1 and V is TRBV7-9, with no clear D. The V end lost 1 base, the J end lost 7 bases, and 4 bases lay between the germline ends. The V gene's germline CDR1 is SEHNR and CDR2 FQNEAQ (reference sequence). This CDR3 spans 11 amino acids. CDR3 coding DNA: TGTGCCAGCAGCTTAGACAATGAAGCTTTCTTT. Translating gives CASSLDNEAFF.

CDR3 region: CATSDSATGASTEAFF. DNA for the CDR3: TGTGCCACCAGTGATAGCGCAACAGGGGCGAGCACTGAAGCTTTCTTT. This sequence joins TRBV24-1 and TRBJ1-1, with 7 bases that match TRBD1. This CDR3 region has 16 residues. V shed 3 bases and J 4 bases; nucleotides not matched to a gene: 10. Germline V gene lookup returns CDR1 KGHDR and CDR2 SFDVKD.

This clone has a single count. The rearrangement links TRBV5-6 to TRBJ1-1; 8 bases map to TRBD1. The CDR3 sequence is 16 residues long. Trimming at V came to 4 bases and at J to 0 bases, leaving 8 bases not matched to a gene. Germline values: CDR1 SGHDT, CDR2 YYEEEE. DNA of the CDR3: TGTGCCAGCAGCCTCTACAGGGGGTTGATGAACACTGAAGCTTTCTTT. Encoded protein: CASSLYRGLMNTEAFF.

V gene TRBV29-1 combines with J gene TRBJ1-1; maybe TRBD1 (5 bases). Germline assignment: CDR1 SQVTM and CDR2 ANQGSEA. The CDR3 loop spans 13 amino acids. Trimming left V 6 bases short and J 0 bases short, with 11 bases between. DNA of the CDR3: TGCAGCGTCTTTCAGGGCGTGAACACTGAAGCTTTCTTT. This sequence encodes CSVFQGVNTEAFF.

This clone was found a few times. The chain employs TRBV12-3 or TRBV12-4 and TRBJ2-7, with 9 positions matching TRBD2. The V gene end was trimmed by 5 bases and the J gene end by 9 bases; junction bases not matched to a gene: 8. This CDR3 region has 13 residues. The CDR3 sequence: CASSINRAGGQYF. The CDR3 DNA is TGTGCCAGCAGTATAAATAGAGCGGGAGGGCAGTACTTC.